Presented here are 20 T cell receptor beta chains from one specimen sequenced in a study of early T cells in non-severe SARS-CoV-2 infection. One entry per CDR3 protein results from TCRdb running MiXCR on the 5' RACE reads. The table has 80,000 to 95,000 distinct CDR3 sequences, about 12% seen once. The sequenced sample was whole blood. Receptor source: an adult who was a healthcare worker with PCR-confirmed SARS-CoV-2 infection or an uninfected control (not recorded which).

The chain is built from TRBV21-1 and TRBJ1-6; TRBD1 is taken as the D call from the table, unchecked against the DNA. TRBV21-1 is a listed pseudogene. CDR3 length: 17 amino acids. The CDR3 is CASSKFDRGVCNSPLHF. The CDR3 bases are TGTGCCAGCAGCAAGTTTGACAGGGGAGTGTGTAATTCACCCCTCCACTTT.

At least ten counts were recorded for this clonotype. CDR3 protein: CASSQDTGSINIQYF. As DNA, the CDR3 is TGCGCCAGCAGCCAAGATACAGGGAGCATAAACATTCAGTACTTC. The genes are TRBV4-3 and TRBJ2-4; the D gene is possibly TRBD1 (6 bases). The CDR3 contains 15 residues. Germline V gene lookup returns CDR1 LGHNA and CDR2 YSLEER. V was cut by 0 bases and J by 6 bases, with 12 bases left in between.

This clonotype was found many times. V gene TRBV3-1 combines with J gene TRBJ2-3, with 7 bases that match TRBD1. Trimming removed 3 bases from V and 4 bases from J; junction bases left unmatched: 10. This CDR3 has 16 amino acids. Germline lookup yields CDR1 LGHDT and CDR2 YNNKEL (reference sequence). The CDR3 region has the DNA TGTGCCAGCAGCCAGGGAATTCGACAGGGCGCAGATACGCAGTATTTT. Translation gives CASSQGIRQGADTQYF.

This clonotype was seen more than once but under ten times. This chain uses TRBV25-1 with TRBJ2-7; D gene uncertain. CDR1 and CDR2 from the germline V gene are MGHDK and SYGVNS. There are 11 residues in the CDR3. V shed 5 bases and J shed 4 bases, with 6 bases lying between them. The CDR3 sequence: CASSFYYEQYF. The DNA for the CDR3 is TGTGCCAGCAGTTTCTATTACGAGCAGTACTTC.

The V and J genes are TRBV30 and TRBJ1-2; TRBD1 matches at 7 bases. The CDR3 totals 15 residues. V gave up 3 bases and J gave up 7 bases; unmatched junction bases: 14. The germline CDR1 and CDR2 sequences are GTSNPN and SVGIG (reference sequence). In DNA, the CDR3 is TGTGCCTGGAGACAAAAGCGGGACAGTTTTTCTGGCTACACCTTC. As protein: CAWRQKRDSFSGYTF.

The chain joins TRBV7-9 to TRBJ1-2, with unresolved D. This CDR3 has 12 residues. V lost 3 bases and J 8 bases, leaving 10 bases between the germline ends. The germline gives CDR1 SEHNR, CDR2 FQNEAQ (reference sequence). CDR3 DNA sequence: TGTGCCAGCAGCTTTATGGGAGGCGGCTACACCTTC. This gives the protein CASSFMGGGYTF.

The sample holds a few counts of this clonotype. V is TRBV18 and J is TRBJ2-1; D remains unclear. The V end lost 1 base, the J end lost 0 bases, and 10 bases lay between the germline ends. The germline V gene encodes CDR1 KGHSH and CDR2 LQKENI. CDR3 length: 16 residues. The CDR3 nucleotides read TGTGCCAGCTCACCACTCGCGCCGAGCTCCTACAATGAGCAGTTCTTC. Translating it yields CASSPLAPSSYNEQFF.

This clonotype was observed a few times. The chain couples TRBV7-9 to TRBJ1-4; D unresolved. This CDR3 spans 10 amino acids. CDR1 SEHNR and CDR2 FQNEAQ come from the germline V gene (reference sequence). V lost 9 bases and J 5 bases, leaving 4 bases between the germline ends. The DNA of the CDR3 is TGTGCCAGTTCGAATGAAAAACTGTTTTTT. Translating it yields CASSNEKLFF.

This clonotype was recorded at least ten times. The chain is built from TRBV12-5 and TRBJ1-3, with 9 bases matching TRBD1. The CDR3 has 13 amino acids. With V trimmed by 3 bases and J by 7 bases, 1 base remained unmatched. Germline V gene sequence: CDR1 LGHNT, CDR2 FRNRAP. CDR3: CASGFGQGNTIYF. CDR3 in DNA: TGTGCTAGTGGTTTTGGACAGGGGAACACCATATATTTT.

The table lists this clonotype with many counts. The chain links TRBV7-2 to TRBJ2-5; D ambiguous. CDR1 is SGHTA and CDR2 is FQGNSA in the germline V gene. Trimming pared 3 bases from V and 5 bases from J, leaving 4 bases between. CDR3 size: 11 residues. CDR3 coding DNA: TGTGCCAGCAGCTTGGCCGAGACCCAGTACTTC. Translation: CASSLAETQYF.

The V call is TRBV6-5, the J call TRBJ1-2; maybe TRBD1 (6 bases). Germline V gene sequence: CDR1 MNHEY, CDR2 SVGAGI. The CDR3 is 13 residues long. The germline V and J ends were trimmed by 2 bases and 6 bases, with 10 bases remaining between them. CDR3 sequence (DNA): TGTGCCAGCAGTTACCGCAGGGGCCATGGCTACACCTTC. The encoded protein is CASSYRRGHGYTF.

The chain's CDR3 is CATTVLASGDTQYF. CDR3 nucleotide sequence: TGTGCCACCACTGTCCTAGCTTCCGGAGATACGCAGTATTTT. The rearrangement uses TRBV10-3 and TRBJ2-3; D may be TRBD2 (5 bases). This CDR3 is built from 14 residues. Trimming took 10 bases from V and 5 from J, leaving 19 bases between them. Germline CDR1 reads ENHRY; CDR2 reads SYGVKD.

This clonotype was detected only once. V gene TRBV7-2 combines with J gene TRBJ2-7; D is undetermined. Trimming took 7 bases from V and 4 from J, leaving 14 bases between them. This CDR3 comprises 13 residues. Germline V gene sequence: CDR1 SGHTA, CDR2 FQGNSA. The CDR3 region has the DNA TGTGCCAGCACCACCGGCTTTTGGTACGAGCAGTACTTC. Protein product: CASTTGFWYEQYF. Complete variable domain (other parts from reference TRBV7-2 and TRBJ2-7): GAGVSQSPSNKVTEKGKDVELRCDPISGHTALYWYRQSLGQGLEFLIYFQGNSAPDKSGLPSDRFSAERTGGSVSTLTIQRTQQEDSAVYLCASTTGFWYEQYFGPGTRLTVT.

CDR3 nucleotides: TGTGCCAGCAGCTCCGGGGCCTACTACACTGAAGCTTTCTTT. This translates into CASSSGAYYTEAFF. The chain links TRBV7-2 to TRBJ1-1; a weak D match, TRBD1 (5 bases). The CDR3 is 14 residues long. Trimming cost V 4 bases and J 3 bases, with 12 bases left between them. Per the germline V gene, CDR1 is SGHTA and CDR2 is FQGNSA.

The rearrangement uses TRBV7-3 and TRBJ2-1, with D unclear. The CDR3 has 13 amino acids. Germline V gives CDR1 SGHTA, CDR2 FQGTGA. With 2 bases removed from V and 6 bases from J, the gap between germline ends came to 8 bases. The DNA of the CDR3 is TGTGCCAGCAGCTTAGGGCCCGTCAATGAGCAGTTCTTC. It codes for CASSLGPVNEQFF.

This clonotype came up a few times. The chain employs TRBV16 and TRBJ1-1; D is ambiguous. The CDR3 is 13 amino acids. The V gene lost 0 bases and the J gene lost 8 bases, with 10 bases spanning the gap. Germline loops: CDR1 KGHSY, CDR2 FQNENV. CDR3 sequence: CASSQSAVVEAFF. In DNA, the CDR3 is TGTGCCAGCAGCCAATCAGCGGTTGTAGAAGCTTTCTTT.

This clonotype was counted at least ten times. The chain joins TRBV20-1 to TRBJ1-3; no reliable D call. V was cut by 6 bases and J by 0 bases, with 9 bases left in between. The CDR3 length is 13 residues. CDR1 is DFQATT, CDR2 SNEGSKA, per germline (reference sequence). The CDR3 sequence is CSARWGSGNTIYF. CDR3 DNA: TGCAGTGCCCGTTGGGGCTCTGGAAACACCATATATTTT.

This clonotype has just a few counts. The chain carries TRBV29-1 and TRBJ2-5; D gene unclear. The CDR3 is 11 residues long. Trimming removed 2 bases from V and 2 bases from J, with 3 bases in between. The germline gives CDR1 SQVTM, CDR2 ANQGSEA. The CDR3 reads CSVEQQETQYF. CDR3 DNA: TGCAGCGTTGAACAGCAAGAGACCCAGTACTTC.

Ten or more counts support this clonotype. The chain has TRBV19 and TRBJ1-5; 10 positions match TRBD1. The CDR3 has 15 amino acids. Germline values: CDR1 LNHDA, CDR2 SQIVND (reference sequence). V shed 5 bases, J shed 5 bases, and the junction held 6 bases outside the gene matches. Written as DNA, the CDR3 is TGTGCCAGTAGTTGGGGACAGGGGAATGATCAGCCCCAGCATTTT. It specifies CASSWGQGNDQPQHF. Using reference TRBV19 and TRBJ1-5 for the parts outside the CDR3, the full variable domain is DGGITQSPKYLFRKEGQNVTLSCEQNLNHDAMYWYRQDPGQGLRLIYYSQIVNDFQKGDIAEGYSVSREKKESFPLTVTSAQKNPTAFYLCASSWGQGNDQPQHFGDGTRLSIL.

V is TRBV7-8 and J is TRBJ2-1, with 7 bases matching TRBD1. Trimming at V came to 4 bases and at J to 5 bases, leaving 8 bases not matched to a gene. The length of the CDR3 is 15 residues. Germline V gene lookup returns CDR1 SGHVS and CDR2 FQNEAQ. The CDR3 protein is CASSSDRLIHNEQFF. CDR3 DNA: TGTGCCAGCAGCTCGGACAGGTTAATTCACAATGAGCAGTTCTTC.